Following are 3 T cell receptor beta chains from one sample sequenced in a study of blood T cells in healthy people across ages. Primed by a sample-barcoded 5' primer and a J-beta primer mix, a second PCR proceeded for 7 to 11 cycles. TCRdb fed the 5' RACE reads into MiXCR, producing one record per CDR3 protein. In the table there are roughly 800,000 distinct CDR3 sequences, 25% of which are singletons. The same data also contributed to another study, on T cells of mothers and their children.

Sequencing was carried out using blood. The receptors derive from a boy younger than 18 in good health.

V usage is TRBV7-9 and J usage is TRBJ2-1, with D possibly TRBD2 on 6 matching bases. Trimming pared 6 bases from V and 8 bases from J, leaving 23 bases between. Germline V gives CDR1 SEHNR, CDR2 FQNEAQ (reference sequence). The CDR3 totals 16 residues. The CDR3 region is CASSFENGGKEDEQFF. CDR3 DNA: TGTGCCAGCAGTTTCGAAAATGGGGGGAAGGAAGATGAGCAGTTCTTC.

The CDR3 DNA reads as TGTGCCAGCAGCTTAGCGGCAGGCAGTGAAAAACTGTTTTTT. Amino acid sequence: CASSLAAGSEKLFF. The V call is TRBV7-2, the J call TRBJ1-4; D gene uncertain. Trimming cost V 0 bases and J 7 bases, with 9 bases left between them. Per the germline V gene, CDR1 is SGHTA and CDR2 is FQGNSA. The CDR3 runs 14 residues.

This clonotype has a handful of counts. The V and J genes are TRBV29-1 and TRBJ1-3; unclear D gene. The germline V gene has CDR1 SQVTM and CDR2 ANQGSEA. The CDR3 extends over 10 amino acids. Trimming pared 7 bases from V and 4 bases from J, leaving 5 bases between. CDR3: CSAGGNTIYF. In DNA, the CDR3 is TGCAGCGCGGGGGGAAACACCATATATTTT.